The clone carrying this T cell receptor (beta chain) has a count of ten or more. The data are from a study of T cells in Graves' hyperthyroidism and ophthalmopathy. Patients showing uncontrolled infection, other autoimmune disease, pregnancy or lactation were ineligible. More than 8 ml fresh peripheral blood yielded the PBMCs. Template material for amplifying TCR beta CDR3 regions consisted of RNA transcripts. Primed by the HTBI set, a first-round RT-PCR was run on the TCR CDR3. TCRdb independently ran MiXCR on the multiplex PCR reads; one entry per CDR3 protein. The sample includes approximately 400,000 distinct CDR3 sequences, around 16% seen only once; the top ten take roughly 8%. CDR1 is MNHNS and CDR2 is SASEGT in the germline V gene. The V end lost 3 bases, the J end lost 6 bases, and 9 bases lay between the germline ends. The CDR3 sequence is 12 residues long.

The sequence was obtained from a woman aged 18 to 35 with Graves' hyperthyroidism. The sequenced sample consisted of blood. The chain carries TRBV6-1 and TRBJ2-7, with a tentative D call TRBD1 (6 bases). CDR3 nucleotide sequence: TGTGCCAGCAGTGACAGGGGTCGCGAGCAGTACTTC. Protein product: CASSDRGREQYF.